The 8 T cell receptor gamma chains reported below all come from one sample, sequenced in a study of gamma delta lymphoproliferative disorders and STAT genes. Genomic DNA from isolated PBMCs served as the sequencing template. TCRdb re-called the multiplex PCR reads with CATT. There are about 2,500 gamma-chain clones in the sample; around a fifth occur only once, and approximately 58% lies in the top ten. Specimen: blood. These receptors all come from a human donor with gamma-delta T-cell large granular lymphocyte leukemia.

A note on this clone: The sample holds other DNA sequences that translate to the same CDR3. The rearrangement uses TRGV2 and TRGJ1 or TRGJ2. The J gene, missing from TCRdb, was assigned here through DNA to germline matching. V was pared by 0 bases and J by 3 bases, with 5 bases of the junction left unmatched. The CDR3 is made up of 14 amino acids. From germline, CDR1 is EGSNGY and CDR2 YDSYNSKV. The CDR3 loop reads CATWDGLGYYKKLF. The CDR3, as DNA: TGTGCCACCTGGGACGGGCTTGGTTATTATAAGAAACTCTTT.

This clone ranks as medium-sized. DNA of the CDR3: TGTGCTGCGTGGGATTCCCTTCTCTATTATAAGAAACTCTTT. It translates to CAAWDSLLYYKKLF. The V call is TRGV10, the J call TRGJ1 or TRGJ2. TCRdb lists no J gene, so it was determined here by aligning the DNA to germline. TRGV10 is designated an ORF whose function remains uncertain. The junction had 12 bases not matched to a gene; V was cut back by 8 bases and J by 4 bases. The CDR3 has 14 amino acids.

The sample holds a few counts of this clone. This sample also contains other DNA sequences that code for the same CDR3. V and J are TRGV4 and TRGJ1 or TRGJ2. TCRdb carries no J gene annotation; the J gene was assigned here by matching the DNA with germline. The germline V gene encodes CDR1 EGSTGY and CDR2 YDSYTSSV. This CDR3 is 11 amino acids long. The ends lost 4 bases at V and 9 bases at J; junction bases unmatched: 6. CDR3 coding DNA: TGTGCCACCTGGGACGGGCTTAAGAAACTCTTT. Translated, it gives CATWDGLKKLF.

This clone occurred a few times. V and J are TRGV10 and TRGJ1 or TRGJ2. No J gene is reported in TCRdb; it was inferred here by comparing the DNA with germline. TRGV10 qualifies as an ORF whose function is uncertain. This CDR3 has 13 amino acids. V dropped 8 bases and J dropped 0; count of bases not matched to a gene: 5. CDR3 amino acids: CAAWAPNYYKKLF. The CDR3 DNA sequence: TGTGCTGCGTGGGCCCCGAATTATTATAAGAAACTCTTT.

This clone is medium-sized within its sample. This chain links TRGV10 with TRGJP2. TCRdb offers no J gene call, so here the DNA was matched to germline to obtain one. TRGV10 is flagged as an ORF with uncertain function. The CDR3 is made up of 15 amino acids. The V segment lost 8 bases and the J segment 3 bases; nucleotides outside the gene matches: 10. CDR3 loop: CAAWDNTGSDWIKTF. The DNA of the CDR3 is TGTGCTGCGTGGGACAACACCGGTAGTGATTGGATCAAGACGTTT.

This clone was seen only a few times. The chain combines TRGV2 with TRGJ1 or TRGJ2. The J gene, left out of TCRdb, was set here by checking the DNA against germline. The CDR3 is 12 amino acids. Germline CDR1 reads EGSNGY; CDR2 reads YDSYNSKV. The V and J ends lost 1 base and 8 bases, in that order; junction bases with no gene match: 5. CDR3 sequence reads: CATWDGLDKKLF. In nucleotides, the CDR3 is TGTGCCACCTGGGACGGCCTGGATAAGAAACTCTTT.

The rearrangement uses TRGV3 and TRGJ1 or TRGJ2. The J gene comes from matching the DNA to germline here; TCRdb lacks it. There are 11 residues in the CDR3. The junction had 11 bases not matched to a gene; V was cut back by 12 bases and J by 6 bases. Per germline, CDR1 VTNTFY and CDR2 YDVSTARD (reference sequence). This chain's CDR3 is CARRRGYKKLF. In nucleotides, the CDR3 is TGTGCCCGCAGGAGGGGTTATAAGAAACTCTTT.

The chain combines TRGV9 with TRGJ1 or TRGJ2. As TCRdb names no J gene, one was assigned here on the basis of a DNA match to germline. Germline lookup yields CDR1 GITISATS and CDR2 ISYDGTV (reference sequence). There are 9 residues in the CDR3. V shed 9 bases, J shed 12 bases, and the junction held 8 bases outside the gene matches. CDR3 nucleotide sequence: TGTGCCTTGGAGAGGGGGAAACTCTTT. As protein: CALERGKLF.